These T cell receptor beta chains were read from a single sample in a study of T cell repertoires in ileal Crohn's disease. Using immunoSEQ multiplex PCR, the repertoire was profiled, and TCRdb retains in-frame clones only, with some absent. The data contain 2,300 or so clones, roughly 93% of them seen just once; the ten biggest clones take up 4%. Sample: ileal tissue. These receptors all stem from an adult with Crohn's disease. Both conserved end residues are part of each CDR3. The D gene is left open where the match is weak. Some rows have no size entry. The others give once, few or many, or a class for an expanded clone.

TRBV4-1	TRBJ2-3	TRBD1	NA	CASSPVRTGLTDTQYF	TGCGCCAGCAGCCCTGTAAGGACAGGGTTGACAGATACGCAGTATTTT
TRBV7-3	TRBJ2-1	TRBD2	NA	CASSLKGGAGLIEQFF	TGTGCCAGCAGCTTAAAAGGTGGAGCGGGACTTATTGAGCAGTTCTTC
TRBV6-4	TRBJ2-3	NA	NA	CASPGGGSTDTQYF	TGTGCCAGCCCGGGCGGCGGGAGCACAGATACGCAGTATTTT
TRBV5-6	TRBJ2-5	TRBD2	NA	CASSLGPSGSLETQYF	TGTGCCAGCAGCTTGGGGCCTAGCGGGAGTTTGGAGACCCAGTACTTC
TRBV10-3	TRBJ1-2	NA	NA	CAIRREGGSYGYTF	TGTGCCATCCGACGAGAGGGGGGCAGCTATGGCTACACCTTC
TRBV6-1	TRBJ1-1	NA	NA	CASTRTLLNTEAFF	TGTGCCAGCACCCGGACCTTGCTGAACACTGAAGCTTTCTTT
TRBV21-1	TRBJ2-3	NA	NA	CASNRTASGRLGGETDTQYF	TGTGCCAGCAACCGGACGGCTAGCGGGAGGTTGGGGGGAGAGACAGATACGCAGTATTTT
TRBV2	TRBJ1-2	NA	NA	CASSEGGGSEAYGYTF	TGTGCCAGCAGTGAAGGAGGAGGGAGTGAGGCCTATGGCTACACCTTC
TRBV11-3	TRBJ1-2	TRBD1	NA	CASSDPGTGIYGYTF	TGTGCCAGCAGCGACCCCGGGACAGGGATATATGGCTACACCTTC
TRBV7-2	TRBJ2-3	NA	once	CASSLVAAPGPDTQYF	TGTGCCAGCAGCTTAGTAGCGGCCCCGGGGCCAGATACGCAGTATTTT
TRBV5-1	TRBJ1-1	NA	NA	CASRRTDTEAFF	TGCGCCAGCAGAAGGACAGACACTGAAGCTTTCTTT
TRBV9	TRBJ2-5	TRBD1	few	CASSAGGYETQYF	TGTGCCAGCAGCGCAGGGGGCTACGAGACCCAGTACTTC
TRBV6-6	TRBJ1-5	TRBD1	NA	CASSFTGQFDQPQHF	TGTGCCAGCAGCTTTACGGGACAGTTCGATCAGCCCCAGCATTTT
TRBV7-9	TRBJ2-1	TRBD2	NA	CASSRGTSGRDREQFF	TGTGCCAGCAGCCGGGGGACTAGCGGGAGGGACCGAGAGCAGTTCTTC
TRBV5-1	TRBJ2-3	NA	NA	CASASATDTQYF	TGCGCCAGCGCATCCGCCACAGATACGCAGTATTTT
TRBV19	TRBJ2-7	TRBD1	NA	CASSSGTALGSSYEQYF	TGTGCCAGTAGTTCCGGGACAGCCCTAGGAAGCTCCTACGAGCAGTACTTC
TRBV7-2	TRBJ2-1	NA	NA	CASTSFGSYNEQFF	TGTGCCAGCACTTCTTTTGGGAGCTACAATGAGCAGTTCTTC
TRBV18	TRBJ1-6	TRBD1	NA	CASSPYRGRNSPLHF	TGTGCCAGCTCACCATACAGGGGGCGGAATTCACCCCTCCACTTT
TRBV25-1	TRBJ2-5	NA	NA	CASSEQETQYF	TGTGCCAGCAGTGAACAAGAGACCCAGTACTTC
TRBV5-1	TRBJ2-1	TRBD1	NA	CASRSWDREKEQFF	TGCGCCAGCAGATCGTGGGACAGGGAAAAAGAGCAGTTCTTC
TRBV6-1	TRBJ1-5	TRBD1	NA	CASSGDRAGQPQHF	TGTGCCAGCAGTGGGGACAGGGCGGGTCAGCCCCAGCATTTT
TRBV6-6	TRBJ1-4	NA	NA	CASNVQGTNEKLFF	TGTGCCAGCAATGTACAGGGAACTAATGAAAAACTGTTTTTT
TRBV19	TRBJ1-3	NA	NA	CASSNQVQHPGNTIYF	TGTGCCAGTAGTAACCAAGTACAGCACCCTGGAAACACCATATATTTT
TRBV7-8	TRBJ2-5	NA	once	CASRLTPPGSRVETQYF	TGTGCCAGCAGACTAACCCCCCCGGGCTCCCGGGTGGAGACCCAGTACTTC
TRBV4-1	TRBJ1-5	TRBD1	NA	CASSQDATGGGDQPQHF	TGCGCCAGCAGCCAAGATGCGACAGGGGGCGGCGATCAGCCCCAGCATTTT
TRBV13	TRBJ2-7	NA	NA	CASSLVGRPHEQYF	TGTGCCAGCAGCTTAGTTGGGAGACCCCACGAGCAGTACTTC
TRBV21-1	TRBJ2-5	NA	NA	CASSKEPPEKETQYF	TGTGCCAGCAGCAAAGAACCTCCGGAGAAAGAGACCCAGTACTTC
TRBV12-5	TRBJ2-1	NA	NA	CASGLNGGVHNEQFF	TGTGCTAGTGGTTTAAACGGCGGGGTCCACAATGAGCAGTTCTTC
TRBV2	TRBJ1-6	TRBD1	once	CASSERQGYSPLHF	TGTGCCAGCAGTGAGAGACAGGGTTATTCACCCCTCCACTTT
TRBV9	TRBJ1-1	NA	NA	CASSITPNYNTEAFF	TGTGCCAGCAGCATCACGCCGAACTATAACACTGAAGCTTTCTTT
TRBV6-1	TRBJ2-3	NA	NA	CASSEVSTDTQYF	TGTGCCAGCAGTGAAGTCAGCACAGATACGCAGTATTTT
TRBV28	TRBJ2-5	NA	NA	CASSLYGQTQYF	TGTGCCAGCAGTTTATATGGACAGACCCAGTACTTC
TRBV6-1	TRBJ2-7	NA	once	CASSEFTGVHEQYF	TGTGCCAGCAGTGAATTCACTGGGGTTCATGAGCAGTACTTC
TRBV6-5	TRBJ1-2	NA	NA	CATSPSVNYGYTF	TGTGCCACCTCCCCAAGTGTTAACTATGGCTACACCTTC
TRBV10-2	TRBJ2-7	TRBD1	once	CASSTGGEQYF	TGCGCCAGCAGCACAGGGGGAGAGCAGTACTTC
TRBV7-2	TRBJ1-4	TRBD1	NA	CASSLDRADEKLFF	TGTGCCAGCAGCCTAGACAGGGCCGATGAAAAACTGTTTTTT
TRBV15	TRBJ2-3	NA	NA	CATSIAYTPRGTDTQYF	TGTGCCACCAGCATAGCGTACACCCCGCGGGGCACAGATACGCAGTATTTT
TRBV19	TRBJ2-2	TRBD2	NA	CASSRASGGGNTGELFF	TGTGCCAGTAGTCGGGCTAGCGGGGGTGGGAACACCGGGGAGCTGTTTTTT
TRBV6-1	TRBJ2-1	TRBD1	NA	CASSVVRTGGDEQFF	TGTGCCAGCAGTGTTGTTCGAACAGGGGGCGATGAGCAGTTCTTC
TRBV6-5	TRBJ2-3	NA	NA	CASTAGRDTQYF	TGTGCCAGCACGGCGGGAAGAGATACGCAGTATTTT
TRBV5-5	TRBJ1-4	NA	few	CASRRDSAGQKLFF	TGTGCCAGCAGACGGGACTCGGCAGGTCAAAAACTGTTTTTT
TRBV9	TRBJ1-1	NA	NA	CASSVQGGPAFF	TGTGCCAGCAGCGTTCAGGGAGGGCCAGCTTTCTTT
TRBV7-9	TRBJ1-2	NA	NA	CASSFGISGYTF	TGTGCCAGCAGCTTTGGAATCTCTGGCTACACCTTC
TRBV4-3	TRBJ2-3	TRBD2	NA	CASSPNSGLAGADTQYF	TGCGCCAGCAGCCCCAATTCGGGACTAGCGGGAGCAGATACGCAGTATTTT
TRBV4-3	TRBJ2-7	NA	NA	CASSQGRSVSYEQYF	TGCGCCAGCAGCCAAGGTCGTTCCGTTTCCTACGAGCAGTACTTC
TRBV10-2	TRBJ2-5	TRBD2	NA	CASSRGGAGEETQYF	TGCGCCAGCAGTCGAGGAGGAGCGGGAGAAGAGACCCAGTACTTC
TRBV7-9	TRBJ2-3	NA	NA	CASSSSTITDTQYF	TGTGCCAGCAGCTCCTCAACAATCACAGATACGCAGTATTTT
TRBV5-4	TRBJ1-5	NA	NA	CASSLMGLNQPQHF	TGTGCCAGCAGCTTGATGGGGTTAAATCAGCCCCAGCATTTT
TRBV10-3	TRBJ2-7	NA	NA	CATCEGSSYEQYF	TGTGCCACTTGTGAAGGAAGCTCCTACGAGCAGTACTTC
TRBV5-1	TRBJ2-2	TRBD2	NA	CASSSKTSGGLNTGELFF	TGCGCCAGCAGCTCAAAGACTAGCGGGGGGCTCAACACCGGGGAGCTGTTTTTT
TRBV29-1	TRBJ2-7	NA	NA	CSVRGGSSISYEQYF	TGCAGCGTGAGAGGGGGTTCTAGCATCTCCTACGAGCAGTACTTC
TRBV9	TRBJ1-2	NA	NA	CASSGSAGRFGYTF	TGTGCCAGCAGCGGTTCGGCAGGGCGTTTTGGCTACACCTTC
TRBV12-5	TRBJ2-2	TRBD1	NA	CASGWTGWPSTGELFF	TGTGCTAGCGGCTGGACAGGCTGGCCATCCACCGGGGAGCTGTTTTTT
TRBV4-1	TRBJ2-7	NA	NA	CASSQGPSFSYEQYF	TGCGCCAGCAGCCAAGGACCCTCCTTCTCCTACGAGCAGTACTTC
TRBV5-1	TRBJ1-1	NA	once	CASSLEGMNTEAFF	TGCGCCAGCAGCTTGGAAGGTATGAACACTGAAGCTTTCTTT
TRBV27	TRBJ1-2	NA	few	CASAEGTASTYGYTF	TGTGCCAGCGCGGAAGGGACTGCTTCTACGTATGGCTACACCTTC
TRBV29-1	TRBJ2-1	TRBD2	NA	CSVERGGLDEQFF	TGCAGCGTTGAGCGGGGGGGCCTCGATGAGCAGTTCTTC
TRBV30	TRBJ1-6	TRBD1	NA	CAWRTGGTNNSPLHF	TGTGCCTGGCGTACAGGGGGCACGAATAATTCACCCCTCCACTTT
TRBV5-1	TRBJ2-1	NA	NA	CASSLLEDNEQFF	TGCGCCAGCAGCCTATTGGAGGACAATGAGCAGTTCTTC
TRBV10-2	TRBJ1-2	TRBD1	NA	CASSSTGVTLGYTF	TGCGCCAGCAGTTCCACAGGGGTTACTCTTGGCTACACCTTC